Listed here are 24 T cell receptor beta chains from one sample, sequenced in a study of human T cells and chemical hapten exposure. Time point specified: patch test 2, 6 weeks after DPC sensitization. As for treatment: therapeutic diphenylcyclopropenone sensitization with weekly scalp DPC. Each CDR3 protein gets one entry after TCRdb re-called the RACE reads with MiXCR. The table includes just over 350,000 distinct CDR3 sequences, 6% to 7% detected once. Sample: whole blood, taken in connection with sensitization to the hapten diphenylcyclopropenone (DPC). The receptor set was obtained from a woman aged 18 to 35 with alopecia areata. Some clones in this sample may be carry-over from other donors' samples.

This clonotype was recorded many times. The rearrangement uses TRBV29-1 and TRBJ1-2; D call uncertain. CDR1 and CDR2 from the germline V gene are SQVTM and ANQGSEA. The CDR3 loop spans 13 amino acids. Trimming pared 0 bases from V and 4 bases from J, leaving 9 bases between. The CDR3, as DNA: TGCAGCGTTGAAGAGGACCAGATCTATGGCTACACCTTC. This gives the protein CSVEEDQIYGYTF.

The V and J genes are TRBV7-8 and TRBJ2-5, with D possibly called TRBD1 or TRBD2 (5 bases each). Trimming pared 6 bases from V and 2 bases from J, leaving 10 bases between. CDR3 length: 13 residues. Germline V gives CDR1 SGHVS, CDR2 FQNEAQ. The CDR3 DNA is TGTGCCAGCAGGGCAGGGAGACAAGAGACCCAGTACTTC. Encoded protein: CASRAGRQETQYF.

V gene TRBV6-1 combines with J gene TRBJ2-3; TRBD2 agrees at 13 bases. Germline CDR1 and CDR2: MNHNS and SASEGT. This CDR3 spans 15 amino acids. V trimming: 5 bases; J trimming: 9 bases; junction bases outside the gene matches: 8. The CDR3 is CASSSGTSGARTQYF. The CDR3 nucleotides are TGTGCCAGCAGTTCCGGGACTAGCGGGGCCAGGACGCAGTATTTT.

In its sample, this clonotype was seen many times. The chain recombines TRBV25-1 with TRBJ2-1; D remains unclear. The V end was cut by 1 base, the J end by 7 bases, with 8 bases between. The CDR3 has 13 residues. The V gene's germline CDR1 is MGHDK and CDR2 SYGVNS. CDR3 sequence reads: CASSEFEDNEQFF. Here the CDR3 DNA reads TGTGCCAGCAGTGAATTTGAAGATAATGAGCAGTTCTTC.

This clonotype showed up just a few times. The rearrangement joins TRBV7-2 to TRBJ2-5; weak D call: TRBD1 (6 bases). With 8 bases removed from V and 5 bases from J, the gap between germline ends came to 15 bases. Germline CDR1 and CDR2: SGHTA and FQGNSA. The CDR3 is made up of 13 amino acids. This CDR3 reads CASPDRKRETQYF. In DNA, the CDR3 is TGTGCCAGCCCCGACAGGAAAAGGGAGACCCAGTACTTC.

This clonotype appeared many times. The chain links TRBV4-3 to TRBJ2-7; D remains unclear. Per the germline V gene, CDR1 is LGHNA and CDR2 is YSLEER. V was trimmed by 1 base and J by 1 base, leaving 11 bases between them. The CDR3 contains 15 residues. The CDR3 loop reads CASSQVVAESYEQYF. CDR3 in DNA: TGCGCCAGCAGCCAAGTGGTCGCGGAATCCTACGAGCAGTACTTC.

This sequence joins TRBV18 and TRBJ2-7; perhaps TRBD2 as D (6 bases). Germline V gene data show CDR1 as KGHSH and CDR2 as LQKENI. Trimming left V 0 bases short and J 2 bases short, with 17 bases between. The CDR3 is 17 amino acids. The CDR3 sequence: CASSPPSGGPHPYEQYF. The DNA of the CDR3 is TGTGCCAGCTCACCACCGTCCGGGGGACCCCACCCCTACGAGCAGTACTTC. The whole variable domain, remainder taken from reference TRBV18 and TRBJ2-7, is NAGVMQNPRHLVRRRGQEARLRCSPMKGHSHVYWYRQLPEEGLKFMVYLQKENIIDESGMPKERFSAEFPKEGPSILRIQQVVRGDSAAYFCASSPPSGGPHPYEQYFGPGTRLTVT.

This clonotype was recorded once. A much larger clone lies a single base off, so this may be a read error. CDR3 amino acids: CASTQPPSPDTQYF. CDR3 in DNA: TGTGCCAGCACACAACCACCCAGTCCAGATACGCAGTATTTT. The rearrangement links TRBV7-2 to TRBJ2-3; no clear D gene. V lost 7 bases and J 4 bases, leaving 15 bases between the germline ends. The CDR3 contains 14 residues. Germline CDR1 SGHTA, CDR2 FQGNSA. Combining the CDR3 with reference TRBV7-2 and TRBJ2-3 gives the whole variable domain GAGVSQSPSNKVTEKGKDVELRCDPISGHTALYWYRQSLGQGLEFLIYFQGNSAPDKSGLPSDRFSAERTGGSVSTLTIQRTQQEDSAVYLCASTQPPSPDTQYFGPGTRLTVL.

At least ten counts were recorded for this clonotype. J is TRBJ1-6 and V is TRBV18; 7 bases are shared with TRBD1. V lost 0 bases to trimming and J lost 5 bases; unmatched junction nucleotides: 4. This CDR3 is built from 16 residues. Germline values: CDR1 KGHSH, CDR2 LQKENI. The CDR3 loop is CASSPPGQLNNSPLHF. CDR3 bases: TGTGCCAGCTCACCACCGGGACAGTTGAATAATTCACCCCTCCACTTT. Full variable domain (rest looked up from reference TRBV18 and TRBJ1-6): NAGVMQNPRHLVRRRGQEARLRCSPMKGHSHVYWYRQLPEEGLKFMVYLQKENIIDESGMPKERFSAEFPKEGPSILRIQQVVRGDSAAYFCASSPPGQLNNSPLHFGNGTRLTVT.

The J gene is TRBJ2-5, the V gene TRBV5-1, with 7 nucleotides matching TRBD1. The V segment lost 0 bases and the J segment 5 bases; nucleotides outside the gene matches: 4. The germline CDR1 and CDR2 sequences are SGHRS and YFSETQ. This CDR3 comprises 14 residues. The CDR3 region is CASSLGQGLETQYF. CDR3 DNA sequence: TGCGCCAGCAGCTTGGGACAGGGTCTGGAGACCCAGTACTTC.

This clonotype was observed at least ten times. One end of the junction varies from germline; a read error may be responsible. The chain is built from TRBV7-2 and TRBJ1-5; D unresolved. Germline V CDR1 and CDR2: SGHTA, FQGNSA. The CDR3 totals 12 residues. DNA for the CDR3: TGTGCCAGCAGTTTAGACGGCCAGCCCCAGCATTTT. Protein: CASSLDGQPQHF.

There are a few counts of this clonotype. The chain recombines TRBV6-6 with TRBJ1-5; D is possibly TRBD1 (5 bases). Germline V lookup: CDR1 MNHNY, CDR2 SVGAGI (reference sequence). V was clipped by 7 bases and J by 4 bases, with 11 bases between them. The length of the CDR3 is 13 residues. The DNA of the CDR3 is TGTGCCAGCACGAGCAGGGCGAATCAGCCCCAGCATTTT. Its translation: CASTSRANQPQHF.

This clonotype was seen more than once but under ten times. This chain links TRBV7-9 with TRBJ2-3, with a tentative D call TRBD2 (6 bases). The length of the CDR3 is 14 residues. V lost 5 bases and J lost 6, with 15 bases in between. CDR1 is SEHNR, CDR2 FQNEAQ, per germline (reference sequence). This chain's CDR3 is CASSLGRGWDTQYF. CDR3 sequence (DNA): TGTGCCAGCAGCCTAGGGCGGGGCTGGGATACGCAGTATTTT.

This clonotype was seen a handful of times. CDR3 DNA sequence: TGCATCGGGGTCCTGGATGTAGGGTATGGCTACACCTTC. Amino acids: CIGVLDVGYGYTF. The J gene is TRBJ1-2, the V gene TRBV29-1; no reliable D call. CDR3 length: 13 amino acids. Per the germline V gene, CDR1 is SQVTM and CDR2 is ANQGSEA.

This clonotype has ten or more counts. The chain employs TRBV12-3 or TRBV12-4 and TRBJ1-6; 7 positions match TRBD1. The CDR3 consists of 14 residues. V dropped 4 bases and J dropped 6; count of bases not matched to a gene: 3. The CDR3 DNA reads TGTGCCAGCAGTTCAGGGGGTGGTAATTCACCCCTCCACTTT. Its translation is CASSSGGGNSPLHF.

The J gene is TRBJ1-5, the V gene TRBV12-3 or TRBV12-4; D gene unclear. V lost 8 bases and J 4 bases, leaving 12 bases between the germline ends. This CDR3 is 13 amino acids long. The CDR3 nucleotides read TGTGCCAGCGGTAGGGCGGGAAATCAGCCCCAGCATTTT. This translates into CASGRAGNQPQHF.

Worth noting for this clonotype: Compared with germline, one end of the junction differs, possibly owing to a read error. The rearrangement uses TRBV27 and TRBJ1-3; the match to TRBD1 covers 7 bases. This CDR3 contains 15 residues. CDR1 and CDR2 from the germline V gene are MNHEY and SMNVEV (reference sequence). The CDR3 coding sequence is TGTGCCGGCAGTTTGCAGGGGGTGATTGGAAACACCATATATTTT. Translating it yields CAGSLQGVIGNTIYF.

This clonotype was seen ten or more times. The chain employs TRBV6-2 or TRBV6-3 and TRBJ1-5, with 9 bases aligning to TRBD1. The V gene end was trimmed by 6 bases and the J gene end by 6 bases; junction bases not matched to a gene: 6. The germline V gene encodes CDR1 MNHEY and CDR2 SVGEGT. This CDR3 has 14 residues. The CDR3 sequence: CASSFTGGGQPQHF. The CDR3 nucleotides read TGTGCCAGCAGCTTCACAGGGGGCGGTCAGCCCCAGCATTTT.

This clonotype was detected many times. CDR3 sequence reads: CASSSVGLAGGSGANVLTF. The CDR3 DNA sequence: TGTGCCAGCAGCTCCGTGGGACTAGCGGGAGGATCTGGGGCCAACGTCCTGACTTTC. The rearrangement uses TRBV11-1 and TRBJ2-6; 15 bases are a match to TRBD2. V shed 4 bases and J 1 base; nucleotides not matched to a gene: 5. The CDR3 totals 19 residues. Germline CDR1 is SGHAT and CDR2 is FQDESV (reference sequence).

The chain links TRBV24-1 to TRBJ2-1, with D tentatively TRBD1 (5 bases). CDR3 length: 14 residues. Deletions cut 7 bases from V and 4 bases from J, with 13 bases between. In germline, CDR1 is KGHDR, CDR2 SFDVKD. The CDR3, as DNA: TGTGCCACCAGGGCCTCTGACAGATACAATGAGCAGTTCTTC. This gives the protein CATRASDRYNEQFF.

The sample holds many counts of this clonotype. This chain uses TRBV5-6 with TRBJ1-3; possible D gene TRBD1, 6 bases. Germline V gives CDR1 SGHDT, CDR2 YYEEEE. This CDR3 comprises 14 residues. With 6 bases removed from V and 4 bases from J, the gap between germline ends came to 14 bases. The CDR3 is CASTFGGQGNTIYF. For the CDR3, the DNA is TGTGCCAGCACCTTTGGGGGCCAAGGAAACACCATATATTTT.

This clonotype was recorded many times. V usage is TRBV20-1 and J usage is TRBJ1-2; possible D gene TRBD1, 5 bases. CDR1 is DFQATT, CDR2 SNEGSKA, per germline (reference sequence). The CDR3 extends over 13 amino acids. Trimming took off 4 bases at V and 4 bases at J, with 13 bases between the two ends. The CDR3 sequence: CSAIEGPGYGYTF. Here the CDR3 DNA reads TGCAGTGCTATTGAGGGGCCTGGCTATGGCTACACCTTC.

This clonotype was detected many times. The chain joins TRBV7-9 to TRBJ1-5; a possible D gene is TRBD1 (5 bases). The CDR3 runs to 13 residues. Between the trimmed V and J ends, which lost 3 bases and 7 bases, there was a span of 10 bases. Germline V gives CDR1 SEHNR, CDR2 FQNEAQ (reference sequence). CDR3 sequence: CASSFGGGQPQHF. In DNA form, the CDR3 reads TGTGCCAGCAGCTTCGGGGGTGGGCAGCCCCAGCATTTT.

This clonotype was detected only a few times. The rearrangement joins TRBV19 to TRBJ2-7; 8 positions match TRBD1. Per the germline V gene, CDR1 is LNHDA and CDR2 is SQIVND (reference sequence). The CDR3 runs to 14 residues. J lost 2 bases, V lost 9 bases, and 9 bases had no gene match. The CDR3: CASGRDRWAYEQYF. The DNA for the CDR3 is TGTGCCAGCGGGCGGGACAGGTGGGCCTACGAGCAGTACTTC.